The 9 T cell receptor beta chains below all came from one sample that was sequenced in a study of cytomegalovirus exposure and HLA in healthy donors. The protocol was immunoSEQ multiplex PCR, while the TCRdb copy is restricted to in-frame clones and leaves out a portion. This sample has about 280,000 clones; 80% to 90% occur once, and the top ten carry around 1%. The source material was PBMCs. These receptors came from a young woman in good health and CMV-seronegative.

A few counts support this clone. This chain's CDR3 is CASSDRDYNEQFF. CDR3 DNA: TGTGCCAGCAGTGACCGGGACTACAATGAGCAGTTCTTC. The V call is TRBV6-4, the J call TRBJ2-1; possible D gene TRBD2, 5 bases. The CDR3 runs 13 residues. Looked up from germline, CDR1 is MRHNA and CDR2 is SNTAGT. V was pared by 2 bases and J by 3 bases, with 5 bases between.

The chain joins TRBV7-8 to TRBJ1-6; D not certain. The CDR3 covers 19 residues. CDR1 SGHVS and CDR2 FQNEAQ come from the germline V gene. The V end lost 0 bases, the J end lost 5 bases, and 20 bases lay between the germline ends. CDR3 loop: CASSLADLRRRPHNSPLHF. The CDR3 region has the DNA TGTGCCAGCAGCTTAGCCGATCTCCGGCGGAGGCCTCATAATTCACCCCTCCACTTT.

The gene calls are TRBV4-3 and TRBJ1-1; possible D gene TRBD1, 5 bases. Per the germline V gene, CDR1 is LGHNA and CDR2 is YSLEER. Deletions cut 4 bases from V and 0 bases from J, with 15 bases between. The CDR3 consists of 16 residues. CDR3 protein: CASSRSLTEMNTEAFF. The DNA of the CDR3 is TGCGCCAGCAGCCGCTCATTGACAGAGATGAACACTGAAGCTTTCTTT.

V and J are TRBV27 and TRBJ1-5; tentative D call: TRBD1 (5 bases). The CDR3 runs 14 residues. V was clipped by 3 bases and J by 5 bases, with 11 bases between them. Germline CDR1 reads MNHEY; CDR2 reads SMNVEV (reference sequence). CDR3 in DNA: TGTGCCAGCAGTTTTGTAGGGGTTGATCAGCCCCAGCATTTT. Protein: CASSFVGVDQPQHF.

V gene TRBV6-5 combines with J gene TRBJ1-2; 9 bases line up with TRBD1. V shed 1 base and J 8 bases; nucleotides not matched to a gene: 5. The CDR3 extends over 14 amino acids. CDR1 is MNHEY and CDR2 is SVGAGI in the germline V gene. Here the CDR3 reads CASSYYRDRAGYTF. CDR3 in DNA: TGTGCCAGCAGTTACTACCGGGACAGGGCAGGCTACACCTTC.

The chain joins TRBV27 to TRBJ2-1; TRBD2 matches at 8 bases. CDR1 is MNHEY and CDR2 is SMNVEV in the germline V gene (reference sequence). V trimming: 3 bases; J trimming: 6 bases; junction bases outside the gene matches: 7. The CDR3 is 15 amino acids. The CDR3 is CASSLVREVPNEQFF. CDR3 nucleotides: TGTGCCAGCAGTTTGGTGCGGGAGGTTCCCAATGAGCAGTTCTTC.

The V and J genes are TRBV6-5 and TRBJ1-2, with D possibly TRBD1 on 5 matching bases. Trimming removed 6 bases from V and 0 bases from J, with 14 bases in between. CDR3 length: 15 residues. Germline V CDR1 and CDR2: MNHEY, SVGAGI. CDR3 sequence reads: CASSRRTGANYGYTF. CDR3 in DNA: TGTGCCAGCAGCCGACGGACGGGGGCTAACTATGGCTACACCTTC.

The J gene is TRBJ1-5, the V gene TRBV6-5; weak D call: TRBD1 (5 bases). Trimming removed 0 bases at V and 9 bases at J, with 18 bases between. CDR1 MNHEY and CDR2 SVGAGI come from the germline V gene. CDR3 length equals 16 residues. This CDR3 reads CASSYSSGRGRWPQHF. The CDR3 DNA is TGTGCCAGCAGTTACTCGAGTGGTAGGGGTCGTTGGCCCCAGCATTTT.

The gene calls are TRBV4-1 and TRBJ2-3, with TRBD2 as a possible D gene (6 bases). This CDR3 contains 12 residues. V shed 3 bases and J shed 10 bases, with 11 bases lying between them. Germline loops: CDR1 MGHRA, CDR2 YSYEKL. CDR3 nucleotide sequence: TGCGCCAGCAGCCAGGAGGGAGCGTCGCAGTATTTT. It codes for CASSQEGASQYF.